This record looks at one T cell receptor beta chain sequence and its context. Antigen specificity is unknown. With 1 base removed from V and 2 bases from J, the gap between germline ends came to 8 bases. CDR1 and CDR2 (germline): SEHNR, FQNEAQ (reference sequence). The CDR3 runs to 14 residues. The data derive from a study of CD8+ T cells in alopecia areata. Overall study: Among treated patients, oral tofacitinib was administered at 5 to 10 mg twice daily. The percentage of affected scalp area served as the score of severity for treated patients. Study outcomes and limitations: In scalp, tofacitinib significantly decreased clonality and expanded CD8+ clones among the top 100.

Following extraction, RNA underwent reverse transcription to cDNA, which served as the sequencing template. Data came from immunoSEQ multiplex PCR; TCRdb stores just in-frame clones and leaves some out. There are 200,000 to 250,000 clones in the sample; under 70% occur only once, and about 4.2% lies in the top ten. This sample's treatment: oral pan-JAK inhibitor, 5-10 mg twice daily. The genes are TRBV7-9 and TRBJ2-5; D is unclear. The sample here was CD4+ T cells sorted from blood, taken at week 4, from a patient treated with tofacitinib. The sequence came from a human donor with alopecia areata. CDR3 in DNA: TGTGCCAGCAGCTTAGGGAGCGTACAAGAGACCCAGTACTTC. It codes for CASSLGSVQETQYF.